This TCR beta chain was identified in a study of cytomegalovirus exposure and HLA in healthy donors. Only in-frame clones appear in the TCRdb table, and some are missing; sequencing was by immunoSEQ multiplex PCR. The sample includes approximately 260,000 clones, approximately 83% of them seen just once. Trimming took off 4 bases at V and 3 bases at J, with 19 bases between the two ends. This CDR3 spans 16 amino acids. The germline V gene encodes CDR1 SGHRS and CDR2 YFSETQ. V usage is TRBV5-1 and J usage is TRBJ1-2; perhaps TRBD1 as D (5 bases). The clonotype originates from a woman in her 30s in good health and CMV-seropositive. Input material: PBMCs. The CDR3 region is CASSPLRGIRDYGYTF. For the CDR3, the DNA is TGCGCCAGCAGCCCGCTTCGGGGGATAAGGGACTATGGCTACACCTTC.